One T cell receptor beta chain is described in this entry. The data derive from a study of shared clonotypes between healthy human individuals. The CDR3 is 17 residues long. Germline V CDR1 and CDR2: SGHRS, YFSETQ. V gave up 4 bases and J gave up 1 base; unmatched junction bases: 10. Some clones are missing from TCRdb's copy, which holds only in-frame ones; the method was immunoSEQ multiplex PCR. The sample comprises approximately 1,000,000 clones, 75% to 85% of which are singletons, and approximately 0.52% rests with the top ten. This chain uses TRBV5-1 with TRBJ2-2, with 7 bases fitting TRBD1. The receptor was isolated from a man aged 18 to 30 in good health. Some clones in this sample may be carry-over from other donors' samples. The sequencing input was memory CD4+ T cells from PBMCs. The subset here: CD45RA-negative fraction. As DNA, the CDR3 is TGCGCCAGCAGCATCGGACAGGACATAAGGAACACCGGGGAGCTGTTTTTT. This translates into CASSIGQDIRNTGELFF.